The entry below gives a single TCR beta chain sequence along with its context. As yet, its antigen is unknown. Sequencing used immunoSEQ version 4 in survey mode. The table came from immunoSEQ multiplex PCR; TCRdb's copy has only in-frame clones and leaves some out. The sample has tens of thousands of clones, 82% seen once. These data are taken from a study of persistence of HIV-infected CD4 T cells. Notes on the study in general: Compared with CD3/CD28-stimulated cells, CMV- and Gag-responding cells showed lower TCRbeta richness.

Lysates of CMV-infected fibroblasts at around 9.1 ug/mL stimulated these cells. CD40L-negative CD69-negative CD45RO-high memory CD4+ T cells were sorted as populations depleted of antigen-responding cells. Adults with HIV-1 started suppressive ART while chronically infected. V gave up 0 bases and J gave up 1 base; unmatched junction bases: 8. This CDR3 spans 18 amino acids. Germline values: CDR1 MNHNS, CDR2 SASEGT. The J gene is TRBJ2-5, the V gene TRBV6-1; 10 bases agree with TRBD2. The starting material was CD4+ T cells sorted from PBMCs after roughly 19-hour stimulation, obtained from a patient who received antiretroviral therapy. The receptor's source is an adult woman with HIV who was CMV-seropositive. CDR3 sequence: CASSEARSGGAVQETQYF. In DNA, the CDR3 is TGTGCCAGCAGTGAAGCGAGGAGCGGGGGGGCGGTCCAAGAGACCCAGTACTTC.